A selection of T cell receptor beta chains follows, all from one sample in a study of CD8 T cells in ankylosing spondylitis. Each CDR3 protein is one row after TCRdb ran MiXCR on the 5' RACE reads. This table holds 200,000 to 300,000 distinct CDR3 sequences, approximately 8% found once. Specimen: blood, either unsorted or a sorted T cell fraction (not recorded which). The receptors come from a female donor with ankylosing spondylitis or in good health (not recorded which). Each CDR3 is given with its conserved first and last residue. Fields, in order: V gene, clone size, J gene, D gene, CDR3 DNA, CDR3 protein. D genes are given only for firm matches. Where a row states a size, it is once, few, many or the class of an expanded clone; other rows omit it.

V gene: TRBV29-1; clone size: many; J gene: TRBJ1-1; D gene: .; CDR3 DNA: TGCAGCGTTGGAACGGGACAAGGGAGCGTCATGAACACTGAAGCTTTCTTT; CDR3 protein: CSVGTGQGSVMNTEAFF
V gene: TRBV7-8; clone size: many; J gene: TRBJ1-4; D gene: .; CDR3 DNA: TGTGCCAGCAGCCCCCGCCAAAAACTGTTTTTT; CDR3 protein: CASSPRQKLFF
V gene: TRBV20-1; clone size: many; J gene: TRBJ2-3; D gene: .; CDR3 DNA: TGCAGTGCTAGGGCACCTCTAGCAACAGATACGCAGTATTTT; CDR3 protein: CSARAPLATDTQYF
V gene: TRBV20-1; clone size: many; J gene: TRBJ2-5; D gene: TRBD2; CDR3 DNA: TGCAGTGCTAGATTCAGTAGCGGGAGAGTCGAGACCCAGTACTTC; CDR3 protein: CSARFSSGRVETQYF
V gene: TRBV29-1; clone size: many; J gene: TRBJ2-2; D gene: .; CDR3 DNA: TGCAGCGTTGATCCCTCAGGCACCGGGGAGCTGTTTTTT; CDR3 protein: CSVDPSGTGELFF
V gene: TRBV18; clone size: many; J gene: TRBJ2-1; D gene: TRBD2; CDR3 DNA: TGTGCCAGCTCACCAACCGGGACTAGCACCTACAATGAGCAGTTCTTC; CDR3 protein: CASSPTGTSTYNEQFF
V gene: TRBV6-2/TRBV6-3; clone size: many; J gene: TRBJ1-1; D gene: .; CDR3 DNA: TGTGCCAGCAGTTACTCGAGCCCGGAAGCTTTCTTT; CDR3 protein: CASSYSSPEAFF
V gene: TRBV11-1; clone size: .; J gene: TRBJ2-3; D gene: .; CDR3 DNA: TGTGCCAGCAGCGAACTAGCAGACCCTACAGATACGCAGTATTTT; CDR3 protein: CASSELADPTDTQYF
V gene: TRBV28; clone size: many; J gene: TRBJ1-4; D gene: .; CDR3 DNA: TGTGCCAGCAGTATAGGTGGGGGGAATGAAAAACTGTTTTTT; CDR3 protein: CASSIGGGNEKLFF
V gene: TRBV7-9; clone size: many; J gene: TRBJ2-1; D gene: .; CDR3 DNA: TGTGCCAGCAGCTTGAGGCTGGACAATGAGCAGTTCTTC; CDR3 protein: CASSLRLDNEQFF
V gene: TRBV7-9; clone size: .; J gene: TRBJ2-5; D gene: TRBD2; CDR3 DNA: TGTGCCGGCAGCTACGGCGGGAGAGAGACCCAGTACTTC; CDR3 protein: CAGSYGGRETQYF
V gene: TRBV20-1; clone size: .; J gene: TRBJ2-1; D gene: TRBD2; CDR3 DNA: TGCAGTGCTAGGGGCACTAGCGGGAGATCGAATGAGCAGTTCTTC; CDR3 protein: CSARGTSGRSNEQFF
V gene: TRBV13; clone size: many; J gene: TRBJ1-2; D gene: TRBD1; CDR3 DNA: TGTGCCAGCAGCCCCCGACAGGGGCCCAGGGGCTATGGCTACACCTTC; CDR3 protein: CASSPRQGPRGYGYTF
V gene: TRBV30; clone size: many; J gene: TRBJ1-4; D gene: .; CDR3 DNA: TGTGCCTGGAGCGATCCGGGGGAAAAACTGTTTTTT; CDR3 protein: CAWSDPGEKLFF
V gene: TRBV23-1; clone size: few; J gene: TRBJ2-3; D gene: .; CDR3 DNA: TGCGCCAGCAGTCAAAGGATCACAGATACGCAGTATTTT; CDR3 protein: CASSQRITDTQYF
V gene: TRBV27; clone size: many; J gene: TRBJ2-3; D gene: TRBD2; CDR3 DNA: TGTGCCAGCAGTCCCCCTAGCGGGAGGGCCGAGGGCACAGATACGCAGTATTTT; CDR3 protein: CASSPPSGRAEGTDTQYF
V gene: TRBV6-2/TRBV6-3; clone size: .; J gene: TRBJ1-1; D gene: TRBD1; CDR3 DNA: TGTGCCAGCACCCTAGGGCTTCCGGGACAGGCATTCATGAACACTGAAGCTTTCTTT; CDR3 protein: CASTLGLPGQAFMNTEAFF
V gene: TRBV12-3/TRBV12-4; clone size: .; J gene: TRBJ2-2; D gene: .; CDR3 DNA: TGTGCCAACCTTAGGGGCAGGGAGCTGTTTTTT; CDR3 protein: CANLRGRELFF
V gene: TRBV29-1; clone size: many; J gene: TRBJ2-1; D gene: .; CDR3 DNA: TGCAGCGTTGGATCCAGGGTAAATGAGCAGTTCTTC; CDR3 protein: CSVGSRVNEQFF
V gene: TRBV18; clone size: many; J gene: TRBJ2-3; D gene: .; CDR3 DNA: TGTGCCAGCTCAGGAATGGAGGGATCTAGCACAGATACGCAGTATTTT; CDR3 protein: CASSGMEGSSTDTQYF
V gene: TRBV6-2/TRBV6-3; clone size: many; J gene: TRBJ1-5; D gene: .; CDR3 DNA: TGTGCCAGCAGGACGGGCAATCAGCCCCAGCATTTT; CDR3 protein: CASRTGNQPQHF
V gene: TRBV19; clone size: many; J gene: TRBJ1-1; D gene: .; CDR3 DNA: TGTGCCAGAGGTCAGCCCCCCGACCCGCGGACTGAAGCTTTCTTT; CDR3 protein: CARGQPPDPRTEAFF
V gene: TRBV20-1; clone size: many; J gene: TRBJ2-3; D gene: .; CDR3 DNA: TGCAGTGCTAGACGGAGTGGCACAGATACGCAGTATTTT; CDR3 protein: CSARRSGTDTQYF
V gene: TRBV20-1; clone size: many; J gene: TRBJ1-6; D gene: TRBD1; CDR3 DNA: TGCAGTGCTAGTTTCGGGACAGAAAATTCACCCCTCCACTTT; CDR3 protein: CSASFGTENSPLHF
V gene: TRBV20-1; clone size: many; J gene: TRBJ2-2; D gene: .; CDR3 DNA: TGCAGTGCTAGAGATTCGTCAGGGATTCCCGGGGAGCTGTTTTTT; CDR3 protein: CSARDSSGIPGELFF
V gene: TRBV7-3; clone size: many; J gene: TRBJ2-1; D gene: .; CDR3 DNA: TGTGCCAGCAGCTTAAACGTGGGGGTAGGTGACAATGAGCAGTTCTTC; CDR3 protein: CASSLNVGVGDNEQFF
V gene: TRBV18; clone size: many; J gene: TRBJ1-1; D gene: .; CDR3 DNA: TGTGCCAGCTCTCCCGAGGTCCCGAACACTGAAGCTTTCTTT; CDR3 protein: CASSPEVPNTEAFF
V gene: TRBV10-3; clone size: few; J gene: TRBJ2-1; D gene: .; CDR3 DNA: TGTGCCACCGCAGCAGTCGATGAGCAGTTCTTC; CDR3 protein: CATAAVDEQFF
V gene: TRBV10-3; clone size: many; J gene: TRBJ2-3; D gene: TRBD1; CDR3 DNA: TGTGCTGCCCGGGACAGCCACACAGATACGCAGTATTTT; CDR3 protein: CAARDSHTDTQYF
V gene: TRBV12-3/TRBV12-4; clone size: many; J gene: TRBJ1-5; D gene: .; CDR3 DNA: TGTGCCAGCAGAAGCTACAGGGCCCCAAATCAGCCCCAGCATTTT; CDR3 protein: CASRSYRAPNQPQHF
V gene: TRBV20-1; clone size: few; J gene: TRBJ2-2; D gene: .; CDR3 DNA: TGCAGTGCTTCGGAACACCAAACGAACACCGGGGAGCTGTTTTTT; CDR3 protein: CSASEHQTNTGELFF
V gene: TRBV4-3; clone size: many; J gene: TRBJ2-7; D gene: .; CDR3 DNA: TGCGCCAGCAGCCAAGAGGAGATAGGACAGTCCTACGAGCAGTACTTC; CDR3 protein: CASSQEEIGQSYEQYF
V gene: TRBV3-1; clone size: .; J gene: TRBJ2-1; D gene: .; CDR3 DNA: TGTGCCAGCACAGGGTCTGGACGATTGAATGAGCAGTTCTTC; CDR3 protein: CASTGSGRLNEQFF
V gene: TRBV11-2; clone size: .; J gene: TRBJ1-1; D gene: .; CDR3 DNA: TGTGCCAGCAGACATCCCGGGACACCGAACACTGAAGCTTTCTTT; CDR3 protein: CASRHPGTPNTEAFF
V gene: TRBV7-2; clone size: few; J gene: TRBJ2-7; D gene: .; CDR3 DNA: TGTGCCAGCAGCCCGCGGAGTTTCAGGGGCTACGAGCAGTACTTC; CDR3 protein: CASSPRSFRGYEQYF
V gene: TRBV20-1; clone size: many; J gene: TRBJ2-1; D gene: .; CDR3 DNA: TGCAGTGCTAGAGTTAGCTGGGGTGAGCAGTTCTTC; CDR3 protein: CSARVSWGEQFF
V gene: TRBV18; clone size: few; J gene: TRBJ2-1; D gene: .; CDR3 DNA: TGTGCCAGCTCACCACCGATAGGAAGCTCCTACAATGAGCAGTTCTTC; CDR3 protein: CASSPPIGSSYNEQFF
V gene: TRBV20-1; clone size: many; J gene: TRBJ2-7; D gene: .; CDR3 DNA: TGCAGTGCTAGCCCCGACGGCTCCTACGAGCAGTACTTC; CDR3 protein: CSASPDGSYEQYF
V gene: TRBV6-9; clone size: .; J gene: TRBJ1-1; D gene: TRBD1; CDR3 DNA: TGTGCCAGCAGTTATTTCGGACAGGCCCAGGTCACTGAAGCTTTCTTT; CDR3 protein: CASSYFGQAQVTEAFF
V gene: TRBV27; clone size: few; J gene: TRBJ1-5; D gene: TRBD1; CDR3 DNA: TGTGCCAGCAGCCCTCAGGGGGAGAATCAGCCCCAGCATTTT; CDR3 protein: CASSPQGENQPQHF
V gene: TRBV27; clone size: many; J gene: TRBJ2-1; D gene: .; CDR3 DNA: TGTGCCAGCAGTATGGAAAGCTCCTACAATGAGCAGTTCTTC; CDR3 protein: CASSMESSYNEQFF
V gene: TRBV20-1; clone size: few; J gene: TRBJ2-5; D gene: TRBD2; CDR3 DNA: TGCAGTGCTAGACTAGCGGGAGCGGGGGAGACCCAGTACTTC; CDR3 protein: CSARLAGAGETQYF
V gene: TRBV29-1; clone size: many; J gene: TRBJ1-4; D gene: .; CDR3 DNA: TGCAGCTTTAGCAGAGATGCAACTAATGAAAAACTGTTTTTT; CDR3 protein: CSFSRDATNEKLFF
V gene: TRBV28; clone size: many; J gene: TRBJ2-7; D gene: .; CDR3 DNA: TGTGCCAGCAGTTTATTAAGACTCGATAGCTCCTACGAGCAGTACTTC; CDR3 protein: CASSLLRLDSSYEQYF
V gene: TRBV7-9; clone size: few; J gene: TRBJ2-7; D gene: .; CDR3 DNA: TGTGCCAGCAGCTCGCTAGGTCCACTTTACGTCTACGAGCAGTACTTC; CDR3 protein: CASSSLGPLYVYEQYF
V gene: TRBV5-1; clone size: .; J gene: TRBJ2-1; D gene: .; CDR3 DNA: TGCGCCAGCAGCTTGGCCTTCCTCCTCAATGAGCAGTTCTTC; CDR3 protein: CASSLAFLLNEQFF